The TCR beta chain described here comes from a study of spatial heterogeneity in lung cancer (dated by TCRdb to the late 2010s). With respect to the entire study: Beta-chain transcripts were consistently detected in greater numbers than alpha-chain transcripts, which likely reflected higher beta-chain transcript abundance. In the raw uncorrected reads, each unique combination of TCR and UMI appeared more than ten times on average. TCR alpha and beta repertoires were quantitatively compared across multiple tumor regions, matched nontumor lung and blood in non-small cell lung cancer. At surgery, roughly 220 tumor regions, around 64 matched nontumor lung samples and 56 PBMC samples were TCR-sequenced for both alpha and beta chains. The study linked features of the TCR repertoire to counts of nonsynonymous mutations, which were determined by whole-exome sequencing of tumor tissue. The research as a whole found: Ubiquitous expanded tumor TCRs showed up in blood more often at tumor resection than at routine follow-up. Additional single-cell paired TCR alpha and beta sequencing was considered necessary to confirm, at a functional level, the hypothesis that regional TCRs recognize regional mutations.

The meaning of the sample's time point label: sample taken at primary tumor resection. TCR sequencing used whole RNA extracted from tumor and nontumor lung tissue, or from cryopreserved PBMC samples, without cell sorting. Samples were obtained from 72 patients with early-stage, untreated non-small cell lung cancer from the lung TRACERx cohort. Only patients with enough RNA available from two or more tumor regions were chosen for TCR sequencing. Per the germline V gene, MNHEY is the CDR1 and SVGAGI is the CDR2. The junction carries 9 bases between V and J, which are trimmed by 5 bases and 0 bases respectively. The CDR3 runs 14 amino acids, cysteine and phenylalanine included. Just CDR3 DNA is preserved here, 42 bases in frame from base 1. This clonotype was seen many times. Its recognized antigen is unknown. There are no base qualities to consult, and no much larger clone falls within one base. Library preparation was by 5' RACE. Sequencing instrument: NextSeq 500. To allow correction of PCR and sequencing errors, the TCR library protocol tagged every TCR cDNA molecule with a unique molecular identifier. The authors' analysis ran thus. TCR identification, UMI-based error correction and CDR3 extraction were performed with Decombinator tools. TCRs above a frequency of 2 per 1,000, corresponding to the top 1% of the tumor frequency distribution, were defined as expanded. Renyi diversity was computed with the R vegan package after each repertoire had been subsampled 100 times to 5,000 TCRs. CDR3 similarity networks were built from amino acid triplet string-kernel similarity, connecting CDR3s with pairwise similarity above 0.82. TCRdb ran its own pipeline on the public reads, namely fastp trimming at Q25 and MiXCR clone calling, and kept in-frame beta chains. CDR3 protein sequences are deduplicated, and each keeps its most common genes and DNA. The authors' filters were not applied to this entry. Here the sample has approximately 40,000 distinct CDR3 sequences; 7.5% occur a single time. Clones ranked in the top ten supply 25% to 35% of the sample.

This chain is built from TRBV6-5 and TRBJ2-3, with an unclear D gene assignment. This clonotype was obtained from a male donor with early-stage non-small cell lung cancer. This sample comprised PBMCs, obtained at surgery. CDR3 sequence: CASSQWGSTDTQYF. The sequence in DNA is TGTGCCAGCAGTCAATGGGGAAGCACAGATACGCAGTATTTT.